This record covers a single TCR beta chain. The entry originates in a study of control samples from healthy donors and cancer patients. Repertoires were generated with immunoSEQ multiplex PCR, while TCRdb's copy carries only in-frame clones and drops some. The sample has some 99,000 clones; approximately 90% are singletons. V lost 1 base, J lost 5 bases, and 6 bases lay in between. Per the germline V gene, CDR1 is SGHTA and CDR2 is FQGNSA. CDR3 size: 12 residues. V gene TRBV7-2 combines with J gene TRBJ2-7; D remains ambiguous. Specimen: blood. The TCR was taken from a human donor in good health. The donor label of this sample is uncertain. The CDR3 protein is CASSLVWDEQYF. CDR3 nucleotides: TGTGCCAGCAGCTTAGTTTGGGACGAGCAGTACTTC. Using reference TRBV7-2 and TRBJ2-7 for the parts outside the CDR3, the full variable domain is GAGVSQSPSNKVTEKGKDVELRCDPISGHTALYWYRQSLGQGLEFLIYFQGNSAPDKSGLPSDRFSAERTGGSVSTLTIQRTQQEDSAVYLCASSLVWDEQYFGPGTRLTVT.